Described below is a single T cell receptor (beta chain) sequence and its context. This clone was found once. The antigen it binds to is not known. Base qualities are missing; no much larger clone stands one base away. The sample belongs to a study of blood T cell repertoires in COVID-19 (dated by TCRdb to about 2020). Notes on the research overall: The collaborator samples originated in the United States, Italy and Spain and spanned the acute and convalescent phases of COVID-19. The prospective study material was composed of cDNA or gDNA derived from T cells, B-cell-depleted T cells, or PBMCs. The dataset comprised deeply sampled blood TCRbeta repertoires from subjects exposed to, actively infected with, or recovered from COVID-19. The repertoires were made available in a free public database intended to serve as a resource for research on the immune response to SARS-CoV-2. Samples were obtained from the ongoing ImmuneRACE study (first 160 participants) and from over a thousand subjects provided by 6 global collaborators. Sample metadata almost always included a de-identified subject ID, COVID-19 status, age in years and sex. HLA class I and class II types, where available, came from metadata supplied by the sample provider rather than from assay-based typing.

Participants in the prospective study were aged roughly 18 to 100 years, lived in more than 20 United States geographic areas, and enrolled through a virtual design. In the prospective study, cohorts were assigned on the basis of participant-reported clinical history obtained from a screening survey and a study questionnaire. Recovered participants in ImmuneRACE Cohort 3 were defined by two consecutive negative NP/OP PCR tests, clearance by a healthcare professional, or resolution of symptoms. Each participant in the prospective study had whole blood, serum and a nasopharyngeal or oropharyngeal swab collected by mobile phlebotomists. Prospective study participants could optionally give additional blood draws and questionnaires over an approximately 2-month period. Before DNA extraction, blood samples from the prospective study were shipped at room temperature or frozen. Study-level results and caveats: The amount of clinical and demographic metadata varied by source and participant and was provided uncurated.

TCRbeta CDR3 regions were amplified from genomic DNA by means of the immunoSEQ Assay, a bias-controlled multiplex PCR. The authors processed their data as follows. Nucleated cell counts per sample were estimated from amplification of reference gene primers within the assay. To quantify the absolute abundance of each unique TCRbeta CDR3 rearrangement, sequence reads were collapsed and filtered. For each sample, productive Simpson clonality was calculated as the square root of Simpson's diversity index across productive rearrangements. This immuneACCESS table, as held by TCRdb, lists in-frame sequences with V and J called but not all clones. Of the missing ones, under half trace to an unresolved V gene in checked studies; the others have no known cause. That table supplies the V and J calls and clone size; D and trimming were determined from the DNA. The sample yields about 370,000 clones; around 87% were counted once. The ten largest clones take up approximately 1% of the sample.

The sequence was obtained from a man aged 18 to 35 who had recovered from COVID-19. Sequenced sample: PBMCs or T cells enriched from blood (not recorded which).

The CDR3 loop reads CASSFTGQGEETQYF. The DNA reads TGTGCCAGCAGCTTCACGGGACAGGGAGAAGAGACCCAGTACTTC. The chain was built from TRBV7-2 and TRBJ2-5, with TRBD1 identical over 9 junction bases. The germline V gene specifies SGHTA as CDR1 and FQGNSA as CDR2. The cysteine opens and the phenylalanine closes a CDR3 of 15 amino acids. Only the CDR3 part of the read is kept: 45 bases, read in frame from the first base. Compared with germline, V lacks 3 bases and J lacks 3 bases; bases without a gene match: 5.